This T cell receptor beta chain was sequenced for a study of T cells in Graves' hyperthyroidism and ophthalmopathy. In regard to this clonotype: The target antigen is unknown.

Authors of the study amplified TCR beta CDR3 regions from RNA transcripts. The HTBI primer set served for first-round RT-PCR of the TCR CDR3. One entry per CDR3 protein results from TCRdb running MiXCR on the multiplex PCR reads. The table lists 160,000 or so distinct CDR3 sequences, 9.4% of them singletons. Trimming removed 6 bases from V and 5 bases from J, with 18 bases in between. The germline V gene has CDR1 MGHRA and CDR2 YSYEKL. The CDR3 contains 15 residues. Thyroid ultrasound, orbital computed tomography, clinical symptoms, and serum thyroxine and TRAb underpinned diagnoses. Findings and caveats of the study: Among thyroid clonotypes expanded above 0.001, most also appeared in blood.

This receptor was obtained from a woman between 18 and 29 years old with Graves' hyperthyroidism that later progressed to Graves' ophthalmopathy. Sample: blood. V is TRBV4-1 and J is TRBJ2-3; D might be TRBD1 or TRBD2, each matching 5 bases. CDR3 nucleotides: TGCGCCAGCAGGGGGGTGGGGCAGACACGAGATACGCAGTATTTT. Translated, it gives CASRGVGQTRDTQYF.